The clone carrying this T cell receptor beta chain was found a few times. This sample was taken from a study of OX40 agonist ivuxolimab in advanced cancers. Autoimmune disease history or systemic immunosuppression was exclusionary. This CDR3 contains 14 residues. The V end lost 5 bases, the J end lost 9 bases, and 17 bases lay between the germline ends. CDR1 is SGHTA and CDR2 is FQGNSA in the germline V gene. Libraries were prepared by immunoSEQ multiplex PCR; TCRdb keeps only in-frame clonotypes and omits some of them. The data hold about 20,000 clones, with less than 90% observed a single time. The TCR was taken from an adult with an advanced solid tumor such as melanoma, head and neck, liver or kidney cancer. The V gene is TRBV7-2, the J gene TRBJ2-1; TRBD1 might be the D (5 bases). The specimen comprised CD4+ or CD8+ T cells sorted from blood, sampled in a trial of the OX40 agonist ivuxolimab. This chain's CDR3 is CASSPRVLQGEQFF. Written as DNA, the CDR3 is TGTGCCAGCAGCCCCCGGGTCCTTCAGGGTGAGCAGTTCTTC. The variable domain in full, with the rest retrieved from reference TRBV7-2 and TRBJ2-1, is GAGVSQSPSNKVTEKGKDVELRCDPISGHTALYWYRQSLGQGLEFLIYFQGNSAPDKSGLPSDRFSAERTGGSVSTLTIQRTQQEDSAVYLCASSPRVLQGEQFFGPGTRLTVL.